This TCR beta chain was captured by sequencing in a study of low-dose radiotherapy and immunotherapy resistance in tumors. Study-wide background: Aspirin 300 mg was given orally each day for four cycles from cycle 1 day 1.

Time point noted: before trial treatment. This clonotype was detected ten times or more. V lost 11 bases to trimming and J lost 3 bases; unmatched junction nucleotides: 14. CDR3 length equals 16 residues. Using a constant-region primer together with a V-primer adapter, TCRs were subjected to about 18 PCR cycles of amplification. Through in vitro transcription, the mRNA that had been isolated was amplified. MiXCR, run by TCRdb on the reads, gives a single entry per CDR3 protein. The sample records about 50,000 distinct CDR3 sequences, 12% being singletons. This material consisted of PBMCs, taken before treatment. This TCR derives from a female donor with ovarian cancer. The gene calls are TRBV12-3 or TRBV12-4 and TRBJ2-5, with TRBD2 matching over 11 bases. DNA for the CDR3: TGTGCCCTCAGGGTGGGGACTAGCGGTCGAAAAGAGACCCAGTACTTC. It is translated as CALRVGTSGRKETQYF.